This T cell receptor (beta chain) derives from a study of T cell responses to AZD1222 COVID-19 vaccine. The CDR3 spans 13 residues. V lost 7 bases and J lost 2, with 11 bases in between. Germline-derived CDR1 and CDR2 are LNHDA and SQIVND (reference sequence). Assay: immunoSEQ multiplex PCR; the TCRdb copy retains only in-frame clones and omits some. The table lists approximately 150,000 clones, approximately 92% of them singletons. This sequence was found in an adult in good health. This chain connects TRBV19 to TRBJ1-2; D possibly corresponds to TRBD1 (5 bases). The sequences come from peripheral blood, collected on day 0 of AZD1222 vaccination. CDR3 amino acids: CASKRAGNYGYTF. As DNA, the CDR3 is TGTGCCAGTAAGCGTGCAGGGAACTATGGCTACACCTTC.